A single sample is the source of the 32 T cell receptor beta chains below, sequenced in a study of blood T cell repertoires in COVID-19. Generated by immunoSEQ multiplex PCR, the TCRdb table keeps only in-frame clones and is missing some. The table shows about 300,000 clones, with about 85% occurring only once. The sample comprised PBMCs or T cells enriched from blood (not recorded which). The origin of the receptors is a woman in her 50s who had recovered from COVID-19.

The rearrangement joins TRBV28 to TRBJ2-7; no clear D gene. Trimming took off 8 bases at V and 2 bases at J, with 10 bases between the two ends. Germline lookup yields CDR1 MDHEN and CDR2 SYDVKM. The CDR3 spans 12 residues. The CDR3 is CASSPRPYEQYF. DNA of the CDR3: TGTGCCAGCTCCCCCAGGCCCTACGAGCAGTACTTC. Looking up the rest from reference TRBV28 and TRBJ2-7 gives the full variable domain: DVKVTQSSRYLVKRTGEKVFLECVQDMDHENMFWYRQDPGLGLRLIYFSYDVKMKEKGDIPEGYSVSREKKERFSLILESASTNQTSMYLCASSPRPYEQYFGPGTRLTVT.

The chain is built from TRBV5-1 and TRBJ1-3, with D possibly being TRBD1 (6 bases). This CDR3 has 16 amino acids. V lost 4 bases, J lost 0 bases, and 14 bases lay in between. Germline CDR1 is SGHRS and CDR2 is YFSETQ. CDR3 coding DNA: TGCGCCAGCAGCGGAGGAACAGGGAACTCTGGAAACACCATATATTTT. Translated: CASSGGTGNSGNTIYF.

This chain uses TRBV11-2 with TRBJ2-2; 7 positions match TRBD1. Germline V gene sequence: CDR1 SGHAT, CDR2 FQNNGV. This CDR3 contains 15 residues. J lost 3 bases, V lost 5 bases, and 6 bases had no gene match. The CDR3 loop reads CASSVDRVDTGELFF. In nucleotides, the CDR3 is TGTGCCAGCAGCGTTGACAGGGTCGACACCGGGGAGCTGTTTTTT.

V is TRBV19 and J is TRBJ1-1, with 7 bases fitting TRBD1. Germline values: CDR1 LNHDA, CDR2 SQIVND (reference sequence). Trimming took 3 bases from V and 6 from J; bases not matched to a gene: 1. The CDR3 is 12 amino acids. As DNA, the CDR3 is TGTGCCAGTAGTATTGGACAGGCTGAAGCTTTCTTT. Its protein is CASSIGQAEAFF.

This chain connects TRBV7-2 to TRBJ1-6, with D possibly matching TRBD1 (6 bases). The germline CDR1 and CDR2 sequences are SGHTA and FQGNSA. Between the trimmed V and J ends, which lost 4 bases and 7 bases, there was a span of 11 bases. The CDR3 is made up of 14 amino acids. CDR3 sequence reads: CASSSGQSNSPLHF. CDR3 nucleotide sequence: TGTGCCAGCAGCTCCGGACAGTCAAATTCACCCCTCCACTTT.

In its sample, this clone was seen once. This chain joins TRBV4-2 and TRBJ2-2, with 8 bases matching TRBD2. Germline values: CDR1 LGHNA, CDR2 YNFKEQ. With V trimmed by 0 bases and J by 4 bases, 7 bases remained unmatched. The CDR3 runs to 17 residues. In nucleotides, the CDR3 is TGTGCCAGCAGCCAAGATTCTCGGGAGGGGGGCACCGGGGAGCTGTTTTTT. Encoded protein: CASSQDSREGGTGELFF.

This rearrangement joins TRBV6-2 or TRBV6-3 to TRBJ1-1; unclear D gene. The CDR3 is 17 residues long. The germline gives CDR1 MNHEY, CDR2 SVGEGT. V was shortened by 5 bases and J by 0 bases, with 19 bases between the two germline ends. Here the CDR3 reads CASSTPGPSLMNTEAFF. Written as DNA, the CDR3 is TGTGCCAGCAGTACACCGGGTCCCAGCCTTATGAACACTGAAGCTTTCTTT.

The chain joins TRBV19 to TRBJ1-3, with unresolved D. The CDR3 spans 13 residues. Trimming removed 5 bases at V and 0 bases at J, with 5 bases between. CDR1 is LNHDA, CDR2 SQIVND, per germline (reference sequence). Here the CDR3 DNA reads TGTGCCAGTAGTCCACACTCTGGAAACACCATATATTTT. Translating gives CASSPHSGNTIYF.

The CDR3 sequence is CASRQSSGANVLTF. The DNA of the CDR3 is TGTGCCAGCAGGCAGTCCTCTGGGGCCAACGTCCTGACTTTC. The genes are TRBV11-2 and TRBJ2-6; D is uncertain. The germline V and J ends were trimmed by 6 bases and 0 bases, with 6 bases remaining between them. CDR1 and CDR2 from the germline V gene are SGHAT and FQNNGV. This CDR3 comprises 14 residues.

The chain couples TRBV29-1 to TRBJ2-1, with a weak D call TRBD1 (6 bases). From germline, CDR1 is SQVTM and CDR2 ANQGSEA. The V and J ends lost 6 bases and 7 bases respectively, with 16 bases between them. The CDR3 is 13 amino acids. As DNA, the CDR3 is TGCAGCGTCGGGTACAGGGATTGGAATGAGCAGTTCTTC. Translated, it gives CSVGYRDWNEQFF.

This clone appeared a few times. The chain uses TRBV5-4 and TRBJ2-2, with 10 bases fitting TRBD2. Germline values: CDR1 SGHNT, CDR2 YYREEE (reference sequence). There are 16 residues in the CDR3. V dropped 1 base and J dropped 3; count of bases not matched to a gene: 3. The CDR3 coding sequence is TGTGCCAGCAGCTTGCCTAGCGGGAGTCACACCGGGGAGCTGTTTTTT. It encodes CASSLPSGSHTGELFF.

This chain joins TRBV5-1 and TRBJ2-5; D gene ambiguous. This CDR3 has 13 residues. Germline assignment: CDR1 SGHRS and CDR2 YFSETQ. V lost 0 bases to trimming and J lost 0 bases, with 3 bases between them. CDR3 sequence reads: CASSLDYQETQYF. DNA of the CDR3: TGCGCCAGCAGCTTGGACTACCAAGAGACCCAGTACTTC.

The chain is built from TRBV5-4 and TRBJ2-5; D possibly corresponds to TRBD2 (5 bases). Trimming pared 2 bases from V and 3 bases from J, leaving 14 bases between. The CDR3 is made up of 15 amino acids. The germline V gene has CDR1 SGHNT and CDR2 YYREEE (reference sequence). DNA of the CDR3: TGTGCCAGCAGCTTAGCCGGGAACGAAAAAGAGACCCAGTACTTC. This sequence encodes CASSLAGNEKETQYF.

The chain joins TRBV6-1 to TRBJ1-5; D uncertain. Trimming shortened V by 0 bases and J by 9 bases, and 12 bases separated the two germline ends. From germline, CDR1 is MNHNS and CDR2 SASEGT. CDR3 size: 14 residues. CDR3: CASSEADLVGPQHF. In nucleotides, the CDR3 is TGTGCCAGCAGTGAAGCGGATCTAGTAGGGCCCCAGCATTTT.

V and J are TRBV28 and TRBJ2-3, with D maybe TRBD2 (6 bases). The CDR3 spans 14 residues. Germline V gene lookup returns CDR1 MDHEN and CDR2 SYDVKM. Trimming shortened V by 6 bases and J by 3 bases, and 13 bases separated the two germline ends. Here the CDR3 DNA reads TGTGCCAGCAGGGTCCAAGGGAGGACAGATACGCAGTATTTT. This encodes CASRVQGRTDTQYF. Complete variable domain (other parts from reference TRBV28 and TRBJ2-3): DVKVTQSSRYLVKRTGEKVFLECVQDMDHENMFWYRQDPGLGLRLIYFSYDVKMKEKGDIPEGYSVSREKKERFSLILESASTNQTSMYLCASRVQGRTDTQYFGPGTRLTVL.

This chain uses TRBV15 with TRBJ2-1; D is possibly TRBD1 (5 bases). Germline V gives CDR1 LNHNV, CDR2 YYDKDF (reference sequence). Trimming pared 4 bases from V and 7 bases from J, leaving 20 bases between. The CDR3 sequence is 16 residues long. CDR3 in amino acids: CATSTILGPGVNEQFF. CDR3 DNA sequence: TGTGCCACCAGCACCATACTGGGGCCCGGAGTGAATGAGCAGTTCTTC.

This chain uses TRBV29-1 with TRBJ2-7; 12 bases match TRBD2. Germline V gene lookup returns CDR1 SQVTM and CDR2 ANQGSEA. The CDR3 extends over 16 amino acids. Trimming took 1 base from V and 1 from J; bases not matched to a gene: 5. CDR3 sequence reads: CSVEGLTSGSSYEQYF. The DNA for the CDR3 is TGCAGCGTTGAAGGTTTGACTAGCGGGAGTTCCTACGAGCAGTACTTC.

The CDR3 is CSASRLAGARETQYF. The DNA for the CDR3 is TGCAGTGCTAGTAGACTAGCGGGGGCCCGGGAGACCCAGTACTTC. The chain uses TRBV20-1 and TRBJ2-5; TRBD2 aligns across 12 bases. CDR1 and CDR2 from the germline V gene are DFQATT and SNEGSKA (reference sequence). The V gene end was trimmed by 3 bases and the J gene end by 5 bases; junction bases not matched to a gene: 7. This CDR3 contains 15 residues.

The chain recombines TRBV11-2 with TRBJ2-7; 11 nucleotides agree with TRBD1. V lost 6 bases, J lost 4 bases, and 8 bases stayed unmatched. The CDR3 length is 15 residues. Germline V gene sequence: CDR1 SGHAT, CDR2 FQNNGV. CDR3 in amino acids: CASSFGQGAQYEQYF. The CDR3 nucleotides are TGTGCCAGCAGTTTTGGACAGGGGGCACAATACGAGCAGTACTTC.

This clone was detected a few times. The chain carries TRBV10-3 and TRBJ2-7, with D possibly being TRBD2 (5 bases). The germline V and J ends were trimmed by 2 bases and 3 bases, with 8 bases remaining between them. The CDR3 consists of 13 residues. CDR1 is ENHRY and CDR2 is SYGVKD in the germline V gene. This CDR3 reads CAISEDGGYEQYF. As DNA, the CDR3 is TGTGCCATCAGTGAGGACGGAGGCTACGAGCAGTACTTC.

The rearrangement links TRBV6-4 to TRBJ1-1; D ambiguous. This CDR3 has 13 residues. V was pared by 6 bases and J by 0 bases, with 8 bases between. Germline V gene data show CDR1 as MRHNA and CDR2 as SNTAGT. The CDR3 is CASRKQLNTEAFF. DNA of the CDR3: TGTGCCAGCAGAAAGCAACTGAACACTGAAGCTTTCTTT.

This clone appeared once. The chain couples TRBV6-5 to TRBJ1-1; 11 positions match TRBD1. In germline, CDR1 is MNHEY, CDR2 SVGAGI. The junction had 7 bases not matched to a gene; V was cut back by 8 bases and J by 5 bases. This CDR3 has 14 residues. Here the CDR3 reads CASLDRGLVTEAFF. CDR3 sequence (DNA): TGTGCCAGCCTGGACAGGGGGCTGGTAACTGAAGCTTTCTTT.

Comments on this clone: Additional DNA sequences in this sample encode the identical CDR3. The chain has TRBV5-1 and TRBJ1-6; D unresolved. This CDR3 spans 17 amino acids. The germline gives CDR1 SGHRS, CDR2 YFSETQ. V lost 4 bases, J lost 7 bases, and 21 bases lay in between. The CDR3 sequence is CASSRGGSSGENSPLHF. The CDR3 DNA reads TGCGCCAGCAGCCGGGGAGGGTCCTCGGGAGAGAATTCACCCCTCCACTTT.

V usage is TRBV7-9 and J usage is TRBJ2-5; 8 nucleotides match TRBD1. V trimming: 2 bases; J trimming: 4 bases; junction bases outside the gene matches: 3. CDR3 length: 14 amino acids. Germline V gene lookup returns CDR1 SEHNR and CDR2 FQNEAQ (reference sequence). As DNA, the CDR3 is TGTGCCAGCAGCTTAAGACAGGGGTTAGAGACCCAGTACTTC. Its translation is CASSLRQGLETQYF.

V and J are TRBV30 and TRBJ2-7; 8 nucleotides line up with TRBD2. J lost 6 bases, V lost 2 bases, and 9 bases had no gene match. Germline loops: CDR1 GTSNPN, CDR2 SVGIG (reference sequence). The CDR3 extends over 14 amino acids. Written as DNA, the CDR3 is TGTGCCTGGAGTTCCGGGACTAGGACGGTCGAGCAGTACTTC. Amino acid sequence: CAWSSGTRTVEQYF.

The chain combines TRBV25-1 with TRBJ1-2; 11 bases match TRBD1. Germline V gene data show CDR1 as MGHDK and CDR2 as SYGVNS. CDR3 size: 16 residues. V trimming: 1 base; J trimming: 6 bases; junction bases outside the gene matches: 7. The chain's CDR3 is CASSEWRTGGFDGYTF. The CDR3 coding sequence is TGTGCCAGCAGTGAATGGCGGACAGGGGGCTTCGATGGCTACACCTTC.

This clone was seen only a few times. The rearrangement uses TRBV19 and TRBJ2-2, with 10 bases that match TRBD2. The J segment lost 6 bases and the V segment lost 7 bases, leaving 11 bases of the junction unmatched. The germline V gene encodes CDR1 LNHDA and CDR2 SQIVND (reference sequence). The CDR3 is 16 amino acids. CDR3 bases: TGTGCCAGTAAAAACCTAGCGGGAGCGCGCTCCGGGGAGCTGTTTTTT. This encodes CASKNLAGARSGELFF. Supplemented by reference TRBV19 and TRBJ2-2, the full variable domain reads DGGITQSPKYLFRKEGQNVTLSCEQNLNHDAMYWYRQDPGQGLRLIYYSQIVNDFQKGDIAEGYSVSREKKESFPLTVTSAQKNPTAFYLCASKNLAGARSGELFFGEGSRLTVL.

J is TRBJ1-4 and V is TRBV20-1; TRBD1 is a possible D gene (5 bases). CDR3 length: 16 residues. The germline V gene has CDR1 DFQATT and CDR2 SNEGSKA (reference sequence). The V end was cut by 6 bases, the J end by 0 bases, with 17 bases between. This CDR3 reads CSASRGTVATNEKLFF. The CDR3 region has the DNA TGCAGTGCCAGTCGGGGGACCGTTGCAACTAATGAAAAACTGTTTTTT.

The CDR3 spells CASKPMDRSNEKLFF. CDR3 in DNA: TGTGCCAGCAAGCCAATGGACAGGAGCAATGAAAAACTGTTTTTT. This chain links TRBV5-5 with TRBJ1-4; 7 positions match TRBD1. Trimming at V came to 6 bases and at J to 5 bases, leaving 10 bases not matched to a gene. This CDR3 has 15 amino acids. Germline-derived CDR1 and CDR2 are SGHKS and YYEKEE (reference sequence).

This chain connects TRBV7-2 to TRBJ1-5, with 7 nucleotides matching TRBD1. V shed 5 bases and J 6 bases; nucleotides not matched to a gene: 10. The CDR3 sequence is 15 residues long. CDR1 is SGHTA and CDR2 is FQGNSA in the germline V gene. The CDR3, as DNA: TGTGCCAGCAGCCCTAGGACAGGAGAAGGTCAGCCCCAGCATTTT. Protein: CASSPRTGEGQPQHF.

A single count supports this clone. The chain recombines TRBV30 with TRBJ1-6; 10 nucleotides align to TRBD1. The CDR3 has 13 amino acids. The germline gives CDR1 GTSNPN, CDR2 SVGIG (reference sequence). With V trimmed by 5 bases and J by 9 bases, 4 bases remained unmatched. The CDR3 sequence is CAWAGQGSSPLHF. For the CDR3, the DNA is TGTGCCTGGGCGGGACAGGGGAGTTCACCCCTCCACTTT.

This sequence joins TRBV18 and TRBJ2-5; possible D gene TRBD2, 5 bases. This CDR3 has 12 amino acids. Per the germline V gene, CDR1 is KGHSH and CDR2 is LQKENI. Trimming removed 5 bases from V and 4 bases from J, with 8 bases in between. CDR3 DNA sequence: TGTGCCAGCTCATTGGGGAGAGAGACCCAGTACTTC. Residues: CASSLGRETQYF.